These 8 T cell receptor beta chains were sequenced from one sample in a study of shared clonotypes between healthy human individuals. Sequenced by immunoSEQ multiplex PCR; TCRdb stores in-frame clones only, minus some. There are millions of clones in the sample; 85% to 95% occur only once, and around 0.13% lies in the top ten. The specimen was naive CD4+ T cells sorted from blood. Described subset: CD45RA+ positively selected. The receptors come from a man between 18 and 29 years old in good health.

The genes are TRBV4-3 and TRBJ2-5; D may be TRBD1 (5 bases). V lost 1 base to trimming and J lost 5 bases, with 8 bases between them. This CDR3 is built from 13 residues. CDR1 and CDR2 (germline): LGHNA, YSLEER. CDR3 coding DNA: TGCGCCAGCAGCCAAGCAGGGTGGGAGACCCAGTACTTC. It specifies CASSQAGWETQYF.

This clone was recorded once. The chain uses TRBV2 and TRBJ2-5; 9 nucleotides match TRBD1. The V segment lost 6 bases and the J segment 2 bases; nucleotides outside the gene matches: 4. The germline V gene encodes CDR1 SNHLY and CDR2 FYNNEI. The CDR3 length is 14 residues. CDR3 bases: TGTGCCAGCAGGGGACAGGGCCCTCAAGAGACCCAGTACTTC. Its translation: CASRGQGPQETQYF.

This chain joins TRBV2 and TRBJ2-4; 8 bases fit TRBD2. The CDR3 has 13 amino acids. V lost 7 bases and J lost 6; bases outside the gene matches: 5. Germline loops: CDR1 SNHLY, CDR2 FYNNEI. This CDR3 reads CASKPLAANIQYF. The CDR3 DNA reads TGTGCCAGCAAACCACTAGCGGCAAACATTCAGTACTTC.

The rearrangement uses TRBV18 and TRBJ2-3, with no clear D. Germline CDR1 is KGHSH and CDR2 is LQKENI. V was pared by 6 bases and J by 4 bases, with 14 bases between. The CDR3 extends over 14 amino acids. CDR3 DNA: TGTGCCAGCTCCCCAATGCCCGGCGCAGATACGCAGTATTTT. The encoded protein is CASSPMPGADTQYF.

The V call is TRBV5-1, the J call TRBJ2-7, with D perhaps being TRBD1 or TRBD2 (5 bases each). Trimming cost V 4 bases and J 0 bases, with 17 bases left between them. This CDR3 is 16 amino acids long. Germline values: CDR1 SGHRS, CDR2 YFSETQ. In DNA, the CDR3 is TGCGCCAGCAGCGTGGTGGGGAGAGACAGCTCCTACGAGCAGTACTTC. Translated: CASSVVGRDSSYEQYF.

This sequence joins TRBV29-1 and TRBJ2-7; 12 bases map to TRBD2. CDR1 SQVTM and CDR2 ANQGSEA come from the germline V gene. This CDR3 comprises 13 residues. The V gene end was trimmed by 4 bases and the J gene end by 5 bases; junction bases not matched to a gene: 3. The CDR3 loop is CSVATSGRNEQYF. The CDR3 region has the DNA TGCAGCGTTGCTACTAGCGGGAGGAACGAGCAGTACTTC.

As concerns this clone: Distinct nucleotide sequences in the sample also encode this CDR3. The chain has TRBV7-9 and TRBJ1-4, with no clear D. The germline gives CDR1 SEHNR, CDR2 FQNEAQ (reference sequence). The CDR3 is made up of 14 amino acids. The ends were cut back, 0 bases at V and 5 bases at J, with 7 bases in the middle. CDR3 coding DNA: TGTGCCAGCAGCTTAGCGGAAATAAATGAAAAACTGTTTTTT. As protein: CASSLAEINEKLFF.

Notes on this clone: A much more abundant neighbour one base away suggests this may be a read error. The chain links TRBV30 to TRBJ1-2, with D tentatively TRBD1 (6 bases). The V end was cut by 5 bases, the J end by 8 bases, with 21 bases between. Germline loops: CDR1 GTSNPN, CDR2 SVGIG (reference sequence). The CDR3 consists of 14 residues. The CDR3 DNA is TGTGCCTGGGACCAAGGCGGGGGCAGGGCAGGCTACACCTTC. Encoded protein: CAWDQGGGRAGYTF.